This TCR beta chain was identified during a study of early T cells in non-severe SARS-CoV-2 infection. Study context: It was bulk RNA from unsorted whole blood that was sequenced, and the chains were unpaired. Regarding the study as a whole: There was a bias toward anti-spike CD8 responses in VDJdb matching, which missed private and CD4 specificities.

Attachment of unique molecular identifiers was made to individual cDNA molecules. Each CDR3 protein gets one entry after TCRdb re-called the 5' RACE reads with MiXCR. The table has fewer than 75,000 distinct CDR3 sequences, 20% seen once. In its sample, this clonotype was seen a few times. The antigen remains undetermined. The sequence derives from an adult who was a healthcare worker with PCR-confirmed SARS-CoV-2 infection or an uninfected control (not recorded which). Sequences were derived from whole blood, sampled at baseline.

CDR3 DNA: TGTGCCAGCAGCCTACAGGCTAATCAGCCCCAGCATTTT. Amino acid sequence: CASSLQANQPQHF. The V and J genes are TRBV7-3 and TRBJ1-5; TRBD1 might be the D (5 bases). The germline V gene encodes CDR1 SGHTA and CDR2 FQGTGA. CDR3 length: 13 residues. V dropped 5 bases and J dropped 4 bases, with 9 bases sitting between them.